This TCR beta chain was sequenced for a study of T-cell reconstitution after alpha-beta-depleted transplantation in children. Study outcomes and limitations: Several hundred expanded graft clones reportedly were the source of alpha-beta T cells about two months after transplant.

A note on this clonotype: Its matching antigen is unknown.

The CDR3 runs to 15 residues. The V and J ends lost 0 bases and 8 bases respectively, with 11 bases between them. Germline values: CDR1 LNHNV, CDR2 YYDKDF (reference sequence). Preparing the TCRbeta library involved the use of unique molecular identifiers. Each CDR3 protein is one row after TCRdb ran MiXCR on the PCR reads. Of just under 350,000 distinct CDR3 sequences in the sample, around 15% were seen once. V usage is TRBV15 and J usage is TRBJ1-6; TRBD1 is a possible D gene (6 bases). This specimen consisted of PBMCs, mostly from graft donor cells, obtained 360 days after TCRalphabeta/CD19-depleted stem cell transplant. The TCR originated in a male patient between 2 and 15 years old who had a stem cell transplant for acute lymphoblastic leukemia, so the T cells may come from the graft donor. In nucleotides, the CDR3 is TGTGCCACCAGCAGAGATCTCTGGACAGATTCACCCCTCCACTTT. This sequence encodes CATSRDLWTDSPLHF.